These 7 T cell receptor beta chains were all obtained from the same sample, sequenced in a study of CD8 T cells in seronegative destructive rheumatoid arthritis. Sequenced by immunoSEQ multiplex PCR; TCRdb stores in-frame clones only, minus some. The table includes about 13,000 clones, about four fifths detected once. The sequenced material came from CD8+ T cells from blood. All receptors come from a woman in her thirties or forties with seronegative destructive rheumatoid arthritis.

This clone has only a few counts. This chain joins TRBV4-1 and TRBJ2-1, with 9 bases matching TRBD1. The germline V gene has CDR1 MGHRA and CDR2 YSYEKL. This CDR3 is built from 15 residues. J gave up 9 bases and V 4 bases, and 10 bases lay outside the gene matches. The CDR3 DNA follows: TGCGCCAGCAGCCGTGGACAGGGGAGTTTCGGTGAGCAGTTCTTC. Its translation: CASSRGQGSFGEQFF.

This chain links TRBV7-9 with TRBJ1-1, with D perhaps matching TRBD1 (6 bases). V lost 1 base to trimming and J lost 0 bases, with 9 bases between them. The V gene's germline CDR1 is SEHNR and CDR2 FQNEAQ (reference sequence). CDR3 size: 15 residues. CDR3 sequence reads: CASSLEAGVNTEAFF. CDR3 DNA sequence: TGTGCCAGCAGCTTAGAGGCAGGGGTGAACACTGAAGCTTTCTTT.

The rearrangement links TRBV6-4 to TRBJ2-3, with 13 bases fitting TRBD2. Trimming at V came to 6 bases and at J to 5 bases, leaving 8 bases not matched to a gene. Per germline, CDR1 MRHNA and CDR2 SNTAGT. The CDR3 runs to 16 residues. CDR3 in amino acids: CASSSGTSGAGDTQYF. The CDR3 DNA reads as TGTGCCAGCAGCAGCGGGACTAGCGGGGCGGGAGATACGCAGTATTTT.

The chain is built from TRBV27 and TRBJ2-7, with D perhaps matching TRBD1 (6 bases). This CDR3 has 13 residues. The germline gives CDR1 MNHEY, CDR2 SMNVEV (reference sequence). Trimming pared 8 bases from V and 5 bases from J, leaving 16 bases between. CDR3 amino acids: CASAHSQGDEQYF. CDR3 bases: TGTGCCAGCGCCCACTCACAGGGTGACGAGCAGTACTTC.

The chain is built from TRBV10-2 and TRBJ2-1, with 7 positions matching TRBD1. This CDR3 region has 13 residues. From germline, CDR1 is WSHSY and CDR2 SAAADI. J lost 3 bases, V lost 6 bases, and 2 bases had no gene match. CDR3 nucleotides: TGCGCCAGCAGCCGGGACAGCTACAATGAGCAGTTCTTC. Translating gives CASSRDSYNEQFF.

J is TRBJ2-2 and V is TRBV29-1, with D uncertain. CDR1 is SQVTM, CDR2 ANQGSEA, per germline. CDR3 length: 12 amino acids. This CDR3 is CSTVENTGELFF. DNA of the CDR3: TGCAGTACAGTCGAGAACACCGGGGAGCTGTTTTTT.

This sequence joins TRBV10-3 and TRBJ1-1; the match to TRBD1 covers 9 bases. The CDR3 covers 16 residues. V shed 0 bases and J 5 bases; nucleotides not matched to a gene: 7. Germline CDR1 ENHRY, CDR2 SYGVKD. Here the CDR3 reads CAISESDRGFGTEAFF. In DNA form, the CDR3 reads TGTGCCATCAGTGAGTCGGACAGGGGTTTCGGGACTGAAGCTTTCTTT.